The entry below gives a single T cell receptor beta chain sequence along with its context. In the authors' methods: Researchers report that nucleated cell counts were estimated from reference gene primer amplification. Measured with immunoSEQ multiplex PCR; TCRdb has only the in-frame clones, and not every one. V, J and clone size are those of that table, while D and trimming were read from the DNA. This sample yields more than 150,000 clones, of which about 86% are seen a single time; roughly 7% belongs to the top ten. This entry is derived from a study of blood T cell repertoires in COVID-19. Study context: Samples representing acute and convalescent COVID-19 were sourced from the United States, Italy and Spain. Sample material is recorded as cDNA or gDNA derived from T cells, B-cell-depleted T cells, or PBMCs.

This clonotype was obtained from a man over 45 with active or convalescent COVID-19. Sample: peripheral blood.

CDR3 protein: CASSGLPGGGNTIYF. The CDR3 region has the DNA TGTGCCAGCAGTGGCCTACCAGGTGGTGGAAACACCATATATTTT. This sequence joins TRBV2 and TRBJ1-3; D gene unclear. This CDR3 is 15 amino acids long. The V and J ends lost 4 bases and 3 bases respectively, with 13 bases between them. The germline V gene encodes CDR1 SNHLY and CDR2 FYNNEI.